The clone carrying this TCR beta chain was observed a few times. Its antigen is unidentified. Template material for amplifying TCR beta CDR3 regions consisted of RNA transcripts. RT-PCR in the first round (using the HTBI primer set) targeted the TCR CDR3. MiXCR, run by TCRdb on the multiplex PCR reads, gives a single entry per CDR3 protein. This table holds fewer than 550,000 distinct CDR3 sequences, roughly 24% found once. This sample is part of a study of T cells in Graves' hyperthyroidism and ophthalmopathy. The germline V and J ends were trimmed by 5 bases and 0 bases, with 17 bases remaining between them. This CDR3 comprises 17 residues. Overall study findings and caveats: Most clonotypes expanded in the thyroid (above 0.001) were also present in blood.

Enrolled ophthalmopathy patients presented with a Clinical Activity Score of at least 3, a NOSPECS grade of at least 4, and disease duration under 3 months. Criteria for exclusion of patients were uncontrolled infection, other autoimmune disease, pregnancy or lactation. The PBMCs had their origin in 7.5 to 10 ml of fresh peripheral blood. Sequencing was carried out using blood. V usage is TRBV12-3 or TRBV12-4 and J usage is TRBJ1-5; maybe TRBD1 (6 bases). The sequence came from a woman aged 25 to 39 with Graves' ophthalmopathy. The CDR3 DNA follows: TGTGCCAGCAGTCCCTTCGACAGGTTTGCTAGCAATCAGCCCCAGCATTTT. Its translation is CASSPFDRFASNQPQHF.